This is a list of T cell receptor beta chains from one sample in a study of Graves' ophthalmopathy and Graves' hyperthyroidism. TCRdb re-derived calls from the multiplex PCR reads in MiXCR, one entry per CDR3 protein. The table includes roughly 700,000 distinct CDR3 sequences, approximately 40% detected once. The specimen sequenced was peripheral blood. The receptors were sampled from an adult man with Graves' ophthalmopathy. The CDR3 runs from the conserved cysteine through the conserved F or W. D genes are given only for firm matches. Size is stated for part of the rows, as once, few or many counts, or as a class when the clone is expanded.

size: -
J: TRBJ1-1
D: -
V: TRBV20-1
DNA: TGCAGTGCAGAGGGTCCGGGAATAGAAGCTTTCTTT
CDR3: CSAEGPGIEAFF

size: -
J: TRBJ2-6
D: -
V: TRBV10-3
DNA: TGTGCCATCAGTGAGGTCCCGAGCTCTGGGGCCAACGTCCTGACTTTC
CDR3: CAISEVPSSGANVLTF

size: -
J: TRBJ2-6
D: TRBD1
V: TRBV20-1
DNA: TGCAGTGCCCAAGCAGACAGGGCGATCTCTGGAGCCAACGTCCTGACTTTC
CDR3: CSAQADRAISGANVLTF

size: few
J: TRBJ2-5
D: -
V: TRBV2
DNA: TGCGCCAGCAGCCATTCGGGTGGGTCACAAGAGACCCAGTACTTC
CDR3: CASSHSGGSQETQYF

size: few
J: TRBJ2-7
D: TRBD2
V: TRBV20-1
DNA: TGCAGTGCTAGAGATGGGACTAGCGGGGGTTACGAGCAGTACTTC
CDR3: CSARDGTSGGYEQYF

size: -
J: TRBJ2-1
D: TRBD2
V: TRBV10-3
DNA: TGTGCCATCAGTGAGTCCCTAGCGGGAGGACCCTACAATGAGCAGTTCTTC
CDR3: CAISESLAGGPYNEQFF

size: -
J: TRBJ2-7
D: -
V: TRBV10-1
DNA: TGTGCCAGCAGCTCAGTGGGGCGGCCATGGGAGCAGTACTTC
CDR3: CASSSVGRPWEQYF

size: many
J: TRBJ2-7
D: -
V: TRBV7-3
DNA: TGTGCCAGCAGCTTAGATCGGTGGGGCGAGCAGTACTTC
CDR3: CASSLDRWGEQYF

size: -
J: TRBJ2-5
D: TRBD2
V: TRBV20-1
DNA: TGCAGTGCTAGCCTGTTTGGACTAGCGGGGGGGAAAGAGACCCAGTACTTC
CDR3: CSASLFGLAGGKETQYF

size: -
J: TRBJ2-7
D: -
V: TRBV7-9
DNA: TGTGCCAGCAGCCCGACGGGGACCCCCTACGAGCAGTACTTC
CDR3: CASSPTGTPYEQYF

size: few
J: TRBJ2-7
D: TRBD1
V: TRBV7-8
DNA: TGTGCCAGCAGCTTAGCGCACAGGGGCTTGGTCGAGCAGTACTTC
CDR3: CASSLAHRGLVEQYF

size: -
J: TRBJ2-7
D: -
V: TRBV19
DNA: TGTGCCAGGAGTATCGCGACTGGAACCTACGAGCAGTACTTC
CDR3: CARSIATGTYEQYF

size: few
J: TRBJ2-7
D: -
V: TRBV7-9
DNA: TGTGCCAGCACTCCTCAGGGGTTCGACGAGCAGTACTTC
CDR3: CASTPQGFDEQYF

size: few
J: TRBJ2-7
D: -
V: TRBV9
DNA: TGTGCCAGCAGCCCCGAGGGACACCCCTACGAGCAGTACTTC
CDR3: CASSPEGHPYEQYF

size: few
J: TRBJ2-7
D: -
V: TRBV7-2
DNA: TGTGCCAGCAGCTTAGTAGGGGACTACGAGCAGTACTTC
CDR3: CASSLVGDYEQYF

size: -
J: TRBJ1-1
D: -
V: TRBV10-3
DNA: TGTGCCATCAGTGCGAGACGGGGGAACACTGAAGCTTTCTTT
CDR3: CAISARRGNTEAFF

size: few
J: TRBJ2-2
D: TRBD2
V: TRBV7-9
DNA: TGTGCCAGCAGCTTGCCTAGCGGGAGAGTCGGGGAGCTGTTTTTT
CDR3: CASSLPSGRVGELFF

size: -
J: TRBJ2-5
D: -
V: TRBV11-2
DNA: TGTGCCAGCAGCTTAGATCTTGGGAAATGGAAGACCCAGTACTTC
CDR3: CASSLDLGKWKTQYF

size: few
J: TRBJ2-7
D: -
V: TRBV7-9
DNA: TGTGCCAGCGGGAGGCACGAGCAGTACTTC
CDR3: CASGRHEQYF

size: -
J: TRBJ1-5
D: -
V: TRBV24-1
DNA: TGTGCCAGCAGTTACTCGGGCAGCCGTAGCAATCAGCCCCAGCATTTT
CDR3: CASSYSGSRSNQPQHF

size: few
J: TRBJ1-4
D: TRBD1
V: TRBV9
DNA: TGTGCCAGCAGCGAGGAGGGGGCAGGAAGATTTAATGAAAAACTGTTTTTT
CDR3: CASSEEGAGRFNEKLFF

size: few
J: TRBJ2-7
D: -
V: TRBV25-1
DNA: TGTGCCAGCAGCGTGGCGCCGGGGCCCTACTACGAGCAGTACTTC
CDR3: CASSVAPGPYYEQYF

size: -
J: TRBJ2-2
D: -
V: TRBV24-1
DNA: TGTGCCACCAGTGCGATTAGCGGCACCGGGGAGCTGTTTTTT
CDR3: CATSAISGTGELFF

size: many
J: TRBJ1-4
D: -
V: TRBV7-3
DNA: TGTGCCAGCAGCAGCTGGGGGGCGATGGAAAAACTGTTTTTT
CDR3: CASSSWGAMEKLFF

size: -
J: TRBJ1-2
D: -
V: TRBV29-1
DNA: TGCAGCGTTGCCGGGACGAATCGGGATGGCTACACCTTC
CDR3: CSVAGTNRDGYTF

size: -
J: TRBJ1-4
D: TRBD1
V: TRBV5-5
DNA: TGTGCCAGCAGCTTCCACCGGGACAGGACGATAAAAAACTCTTTTTTT
CDR3: CASSFHRDRTIKNSFF

size: -
J: TRBJ2-2
D: -
V: TRBV20-1
DNA: TGCAGCACGATCCGGAGGGGCCCCGGGGAGCTGTTTTTT
CDR3: CSTIRRGPGELFF

size: few
J: TRBJ2-2
D: -
V: TRBV7-9
DNA: TGTGCCAGCAGCTTAGCCCAGCCTGGAGGGGAGCTGTTTTTT
CDR3: CASSLAQPGGELFF

size: -
J: TRBJ2-7
D: -
V: TRBV7-9
DNA: TGTGCCAGCAGCTCCTATAGCCGGGACCGATCCTACGAGCAGTACTTC
CDR3: CASSSYSRDRSYEQYF